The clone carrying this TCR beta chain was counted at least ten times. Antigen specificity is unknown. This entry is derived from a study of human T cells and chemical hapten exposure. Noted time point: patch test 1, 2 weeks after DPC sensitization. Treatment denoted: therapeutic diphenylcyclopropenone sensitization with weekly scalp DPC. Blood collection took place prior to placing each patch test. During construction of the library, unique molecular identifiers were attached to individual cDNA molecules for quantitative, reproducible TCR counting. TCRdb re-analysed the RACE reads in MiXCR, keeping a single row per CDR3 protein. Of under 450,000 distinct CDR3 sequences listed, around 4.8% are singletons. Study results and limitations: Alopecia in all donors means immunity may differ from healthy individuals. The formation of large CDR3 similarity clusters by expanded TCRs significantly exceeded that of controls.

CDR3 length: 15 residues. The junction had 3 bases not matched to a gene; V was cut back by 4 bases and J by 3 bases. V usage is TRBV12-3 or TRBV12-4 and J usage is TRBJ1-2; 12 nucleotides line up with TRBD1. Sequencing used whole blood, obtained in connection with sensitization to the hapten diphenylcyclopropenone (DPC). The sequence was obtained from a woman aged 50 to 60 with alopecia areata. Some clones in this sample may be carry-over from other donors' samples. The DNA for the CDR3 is TGTGCCAGCAGTTCCGGGACAGGGGGCCACTATGGCTACACCTTC. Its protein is CASSSGTGGHYGYTF.